This entry concerns a single T cell receptor (beta chain). There is no known antigen for this receptor. Per-base quality was not reported, and no clone a single base away is much larger than it. This entry belongs to a study of blood T cell repertoires in COVID-19 (dated by TCRdb to the early 2020s). About the study as a whole: Samples from collaborators originated in the United States, Italy and Spain and spanned both the acute and convalescent phases of COVID-19. Subjects who had been exposed to COVID-19, were actively infected with it, or had recovered from it provided the deeply sampled blood TCRbeta repertoires that made up the dataset. The material from the prospective study consisted of cDNA or gDNA derived from T cells, B-cell-depleted T cells, or PBMCs. A freely available public database, intended as a resource for researchers studying the immune response to SARS-CoV-2, is where the repertoires were released. Where available, HLA class I and class II types were obtained from metadata supplied by the sample provider rather than from assay-based typing. The samples were drawn from the first 160 participants of the ongoing ImmuneRACE study and from some 1,300 subjects provided by 6 global collaborators. Nearly every sample came with metadata listing a de-identified subject ID, COVID-19 status, age in years and sex.

One collaborating source in Seattle enrolled patients during active infection and followed them longitudinally through the course of disease. Collaborating institutions collected whole blood in K2EDTA tubes following their own protocols. For TCRbeta analysis, collaborator samples were shipped as frozen whole blood, as isolated PBMCs, or as DNA extracted from either sample type. Study-wide findings and limitations: The quantity of clinical and demographic metadata differed by source and by participant and was supplied without curation.

The CDR3 covers 15 residues, taking in both the cysteine and the phenylalanine. The kept DNA is CDR3 alone, 45 bases in frame from the first base. Clipping removes 0 bases from V and 5 bases from J, with 3 as the unmatched junction base count. CDR1 MRHNA and CDR2 SNTAGT were looked up in the germline V gene. TCRbeta CDR3 regions were amplified from genomic DNA using the immunoSEQ Assay, a bias-controlled multiplex PCR. The paper's data handling went like this. The number of nucleated cells in each sample was estimated by amplification of reference gene primers within the assay. Sequence reads were collapsed and filtered to measure the absolute abundance of every unique TCRbeta CDR3 rearrangement. For each sample, productive Simpson clonality was calculated by taking the square root of Simpson's diversity index across productive rearrangements. TCRdb stores this immuneACCESS table with in-frame sequences only. Part of the clones is absent; in the studies checked, under half of the shortfall reflects unresolved V genes, and no reason is known for the rest. V and J calls and clone size are given by that table; D and trimming were obtained from the DNA. This sample comprises roughly 380,000 clones, about 88% of them detected only once. Jointly, the top ten make up 1.5% to 1.9% of the sample.

This TCR was recovered from a woman aged 40 to 55 with COVID-19, enrolled during active disease. The rearranged chain carries TRBV6-4 and TRBJ2-3, with TRBD2 identical over 9 junction bases. Sequencing was carried out using peripheral blood. The sequenced DNA is TGTGCCAGCAGTGACTCGGCGGGAGGGGTAGATACGCAGTATTTT. Its translation is CASSDSAGGVDTQYF.